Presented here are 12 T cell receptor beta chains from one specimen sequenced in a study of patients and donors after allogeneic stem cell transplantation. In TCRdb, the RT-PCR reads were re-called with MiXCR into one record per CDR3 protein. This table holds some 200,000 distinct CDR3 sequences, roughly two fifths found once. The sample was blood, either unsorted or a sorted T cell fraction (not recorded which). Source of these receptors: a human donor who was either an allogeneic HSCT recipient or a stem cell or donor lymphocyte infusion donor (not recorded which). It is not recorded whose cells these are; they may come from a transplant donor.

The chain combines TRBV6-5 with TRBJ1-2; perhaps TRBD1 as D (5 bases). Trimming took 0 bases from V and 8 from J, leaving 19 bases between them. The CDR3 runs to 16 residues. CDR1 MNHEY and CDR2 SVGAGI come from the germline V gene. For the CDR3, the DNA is TGTGCCAGCAGTTACTCTCGGGCAGGGAAAGTTCACGGCTACACCTTC. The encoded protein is CASSYSRAGKVHGYTF.

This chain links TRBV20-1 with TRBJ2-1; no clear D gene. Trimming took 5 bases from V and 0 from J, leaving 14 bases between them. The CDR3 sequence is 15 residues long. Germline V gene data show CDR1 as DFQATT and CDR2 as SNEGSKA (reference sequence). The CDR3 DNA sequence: TGCAGTGCTCATCTGAGCGTTAGCTCCTACAATGAGCAGTTCTTC. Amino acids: CSAHLSVSSYNEQFF.

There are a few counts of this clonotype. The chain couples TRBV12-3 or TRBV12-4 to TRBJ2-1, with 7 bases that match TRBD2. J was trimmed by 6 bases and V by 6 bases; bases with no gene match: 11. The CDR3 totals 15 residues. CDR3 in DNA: TGTGCCAGCAGACCCCACGGGGAGGGGCTCAATGAGCAGTTCTTC. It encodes CASRPHGEGLNEQFF.

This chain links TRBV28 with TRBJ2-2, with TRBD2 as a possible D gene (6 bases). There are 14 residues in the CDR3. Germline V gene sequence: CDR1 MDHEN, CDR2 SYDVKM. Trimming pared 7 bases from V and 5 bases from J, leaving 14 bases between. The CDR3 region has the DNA TGTGCCAGCAACCTCGGGGGAGAGACCGGGGAGCTGTTTTTT. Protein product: CASNLGGETGELFF.

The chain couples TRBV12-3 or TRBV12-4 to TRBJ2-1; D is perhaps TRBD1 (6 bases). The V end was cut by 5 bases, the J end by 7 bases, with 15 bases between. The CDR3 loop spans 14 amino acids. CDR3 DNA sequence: TGTGCCAGCAGTAAGTCGGACAGCAAGAATGAGCAGTTCTTC. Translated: CASSKSDSKNEQFF.

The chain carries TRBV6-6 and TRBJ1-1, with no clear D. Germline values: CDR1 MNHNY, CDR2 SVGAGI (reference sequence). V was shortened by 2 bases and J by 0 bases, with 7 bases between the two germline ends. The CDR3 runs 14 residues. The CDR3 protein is CASSYHPMNTEAFF. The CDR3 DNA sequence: TGTGCCAGCAGTTACCATCCCATGAACACTGAAGCTTTCTTT.

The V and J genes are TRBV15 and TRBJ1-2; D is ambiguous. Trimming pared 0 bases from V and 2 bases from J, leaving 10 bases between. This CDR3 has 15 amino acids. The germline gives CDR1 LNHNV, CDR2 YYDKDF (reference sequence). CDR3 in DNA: TGTGCCACCAGCAGAGATGAGGGCGGAAACTATGGCTACACCTTC. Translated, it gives CATSRDEGGNYGYTF.

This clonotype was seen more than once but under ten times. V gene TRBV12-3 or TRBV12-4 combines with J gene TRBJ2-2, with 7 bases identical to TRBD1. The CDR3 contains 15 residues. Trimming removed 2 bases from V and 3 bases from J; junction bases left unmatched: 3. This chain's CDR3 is CASSLNRGYTGELFF. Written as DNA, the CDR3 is TGTGCCAGCAGTTTAAACAGGGGTTACACCGGGGAGCTGTTTTTT.

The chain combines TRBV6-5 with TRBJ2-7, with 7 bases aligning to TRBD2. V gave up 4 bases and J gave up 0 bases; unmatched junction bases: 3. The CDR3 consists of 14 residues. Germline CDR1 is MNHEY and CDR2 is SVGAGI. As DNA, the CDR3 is TGTGCCAGCAGTTCGGGCGGGAGCTCCTACGAGCAGTACTTC. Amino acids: CASSSGGSSYEQYF.

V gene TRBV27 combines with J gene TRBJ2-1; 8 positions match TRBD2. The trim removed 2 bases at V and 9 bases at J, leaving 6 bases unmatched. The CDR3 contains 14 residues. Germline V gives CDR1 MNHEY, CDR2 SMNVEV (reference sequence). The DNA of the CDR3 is TGTGCCAGCAGTTTAGGGACCCTAGCGGGTGAGCAGTTCTTC. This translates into CASSLGTLAGEQFF.

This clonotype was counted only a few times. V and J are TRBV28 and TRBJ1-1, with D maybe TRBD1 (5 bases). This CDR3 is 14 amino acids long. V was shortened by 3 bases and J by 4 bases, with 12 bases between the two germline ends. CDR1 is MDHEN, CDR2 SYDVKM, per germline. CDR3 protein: CASSLIGEGTEAFF. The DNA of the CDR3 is TGTGCCAGCAGTTTGATAGGGGAAGGCACTGAAGCTTTCTTT.

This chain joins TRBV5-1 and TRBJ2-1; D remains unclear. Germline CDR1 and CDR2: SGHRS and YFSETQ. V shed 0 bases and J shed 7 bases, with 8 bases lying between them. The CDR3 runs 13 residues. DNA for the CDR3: TGCGCCAGCAGCTTGGCGCCAGAGAATGAGCAGTTCTTC. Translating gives CASSLAPENEQFF.